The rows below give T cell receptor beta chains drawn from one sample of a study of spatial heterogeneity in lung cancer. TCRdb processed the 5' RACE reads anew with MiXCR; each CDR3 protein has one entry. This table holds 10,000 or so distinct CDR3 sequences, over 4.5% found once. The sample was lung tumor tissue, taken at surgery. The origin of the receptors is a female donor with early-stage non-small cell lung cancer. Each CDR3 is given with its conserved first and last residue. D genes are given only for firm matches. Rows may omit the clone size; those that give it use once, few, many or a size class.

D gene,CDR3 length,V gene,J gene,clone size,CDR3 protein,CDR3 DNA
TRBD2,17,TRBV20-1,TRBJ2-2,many,CSARTSGGQANTGELFF,TGCAGTGCTAGGACTAGCGGGGGTCAGGCGAACACCGGGGAGCTGTTTTTT
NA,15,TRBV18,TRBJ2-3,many,CASSLAPVSSDTQYF,TGTGCCAGCTCACTGGCGCCCGTAAGCTCAGATACGCAGTATTTT
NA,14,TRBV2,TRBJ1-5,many,CASTIEGGNQPQHF,TGTGCCAGCACCATAGAAGGTGGCAATCAGCCCCAGCATTTT
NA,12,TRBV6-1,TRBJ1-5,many,CASSEVGQPQHF,TGTGCCAGCAGTGAAGTCGGGCAGCCCCAGCATTTT
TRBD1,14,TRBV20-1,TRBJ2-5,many,CSVPTGTAEETQYF,TGCAGTGTACCAACCGGGACAGCCGAAGAGACCCAGTACTTC
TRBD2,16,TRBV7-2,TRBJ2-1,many,CASSFQPSGRSDEQFF,TGTGCCAGCAGTTTCCAACCTAGCGGGAGGAGCGATGAGCAGTTCTTC
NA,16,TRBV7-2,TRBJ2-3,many,CASSSSGIASTDTQYF,TGTGCCAGCAGCTCTTCCGGGATCGCCAGCACAGATACGCAGTATTTT
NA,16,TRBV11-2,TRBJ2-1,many,CASSLSAQTSYNEQFF,TGTGCCAGCAGCTTATCAGCCCAAACGTCGTACAATGAGCAGTTCTTC
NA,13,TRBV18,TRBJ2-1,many,CASSPGNTNEQFF,TGTGCCAGCTCTCCGGGGAATACCAATGAGCAGTTCTTC
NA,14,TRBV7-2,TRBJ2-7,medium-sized,CASSLGLSAYEQYF,TGTGCCAGCAGCTTAGGACTATCAGCCTACGAGCAGTACTTC
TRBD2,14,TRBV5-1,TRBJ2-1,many,CASSPSGGYNEQFF,TGCGCCAGCAGCCCTAGCGGAGGCTACAATGAGCAGTTCTTC
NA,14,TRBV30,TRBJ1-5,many,CAWTSSGAGQPQHF,TGTGCCTGGACCTCCTCGGGGGCAGGTCAGCCCCAGCATTTT
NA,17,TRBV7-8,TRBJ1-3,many,CASSLGLGPRSGNTIYF,TGTGCCAGCAGCTTAGGTCTGGGCCCCCGCTCTGGAAACACCATATATTTT
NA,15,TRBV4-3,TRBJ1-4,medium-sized,CASSRTGLPNEKLFF,TGCGCCAGCAGCCGGACGGGCTTACCTAATGAAAAACTGTTTTTT
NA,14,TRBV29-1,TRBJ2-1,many,CSVCEATGSDEQFF,TGCAGCGTCTGCGAGGCCACAGGGTCGGATGAGCAGTTCTTC
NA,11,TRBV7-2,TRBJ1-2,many,CASSLEYGYTF,TGTGCCAGCAGCTTAGAATATGGCTACACCTTC
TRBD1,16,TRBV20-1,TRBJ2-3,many,CSARGIWDRGADTQYF,TGCAGTGCTAGAGGGATTTGGGACAGGGGTGCAGATACGCAGTATTTT
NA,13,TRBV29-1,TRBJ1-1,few,CSTPGLGNTEAFF,TGCAGCACACCGGGACTGGGGAACACTGAAGCTTTCTTT
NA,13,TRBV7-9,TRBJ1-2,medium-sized,CASSFGQAGGYTF,TGTGCCAGCAGCTTCGGACAAGCGGGTGGCTACACCTTC
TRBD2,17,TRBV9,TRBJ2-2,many,CASSVSSGGAAGRELFF,TGTGCCAGCAGCGTAAGTAGCGGGGGCGCTGCCGGCCGGGAGCTGTTTTTT
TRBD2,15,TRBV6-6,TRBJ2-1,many,CASSHLAGGYNEQFF,TGTGCCAGCAGCCACTTAGCGGGGGGCTACAATGAGCAGTTCTTC
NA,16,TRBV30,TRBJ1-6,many,CAWSLNSRASGSPLHF,TGTGCCTGGAGCCTTAACTCTCGGGCCTCCGGGTCACCCCTCCACTTT
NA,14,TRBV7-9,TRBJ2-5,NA,CASSSDKKRETQYF,TGTGCCAGCAGCTCGGACAAGAAAAGGGAGACCCAGTACTTC
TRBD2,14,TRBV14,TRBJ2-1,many,CASSPTSGGFEQFF,TGTGCCAGCAGCCCGACTAGCGGGGGCTTTGAGCAGTTCTTC
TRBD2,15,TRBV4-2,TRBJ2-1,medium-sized,CASSQVREADNEQFF,TGTGCCAGCAGCCAAGTACGGGAGGCGGACAATGAGCAGTTCTTC
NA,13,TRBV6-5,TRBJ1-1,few,CASRRTANTEAFF,TGTGCCAGCAGGAGGACGGCGAACACTGAAGCTTTCTTT
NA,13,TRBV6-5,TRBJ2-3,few,CASSLDLTDTQYF,TGTGCCAGCAGTCTGGACTTGACAGATACGCAGTATTTT
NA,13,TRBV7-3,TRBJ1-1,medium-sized,CASAPKLGGEAFF,TGTGCCAGTGCTCCAAAGCTCGGGGGTGAAGCTTTCTTT